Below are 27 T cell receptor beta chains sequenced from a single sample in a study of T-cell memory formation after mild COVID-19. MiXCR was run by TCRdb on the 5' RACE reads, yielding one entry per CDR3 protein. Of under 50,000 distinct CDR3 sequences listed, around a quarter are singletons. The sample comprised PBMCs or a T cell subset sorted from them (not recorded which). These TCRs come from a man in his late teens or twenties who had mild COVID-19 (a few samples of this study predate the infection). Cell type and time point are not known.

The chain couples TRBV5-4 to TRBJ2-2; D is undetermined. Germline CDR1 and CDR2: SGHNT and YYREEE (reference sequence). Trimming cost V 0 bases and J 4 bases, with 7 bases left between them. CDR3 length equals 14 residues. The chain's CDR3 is CASSLAVATGELFF. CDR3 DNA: TGTGCCAGCAGCTTGGCGGTGGCCACCGGGGAGCTGTTTTTT.

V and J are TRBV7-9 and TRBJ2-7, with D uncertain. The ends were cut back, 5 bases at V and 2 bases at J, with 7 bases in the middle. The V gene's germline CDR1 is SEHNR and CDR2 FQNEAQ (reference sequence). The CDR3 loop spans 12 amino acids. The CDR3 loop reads CASSPETYEQYF. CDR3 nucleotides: TGTGCCAGCAGCCCCGAGACCTACGAGCAGTACTTC.

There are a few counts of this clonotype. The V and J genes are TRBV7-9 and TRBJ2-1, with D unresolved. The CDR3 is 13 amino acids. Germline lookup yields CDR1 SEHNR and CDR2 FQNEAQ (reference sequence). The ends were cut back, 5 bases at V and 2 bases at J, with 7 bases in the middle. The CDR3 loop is CASSVSPYNEQFF. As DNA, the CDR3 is TGTGCCAGCAGCGTCTCCCCCTACAATGAGCAGTTCTTC.

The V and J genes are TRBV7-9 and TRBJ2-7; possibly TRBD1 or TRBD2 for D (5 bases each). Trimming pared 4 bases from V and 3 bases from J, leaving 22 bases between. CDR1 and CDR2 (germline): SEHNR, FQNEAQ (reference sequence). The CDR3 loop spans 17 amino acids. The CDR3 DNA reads TGTGCCAGCAGCTCCACCGGGACCCTGGGGCTGAACTACGAGCAGTACGTC. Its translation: CASSSTGTLGLNYEQYV.

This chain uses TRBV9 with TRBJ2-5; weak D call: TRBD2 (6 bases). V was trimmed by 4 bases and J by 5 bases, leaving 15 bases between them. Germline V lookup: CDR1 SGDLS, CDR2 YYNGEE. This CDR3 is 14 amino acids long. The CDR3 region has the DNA TGTGCCAGCAGCCCATTTTCGGGGGTGGAGACCCAGTACTTC. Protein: CASSPFSGVETQYF.

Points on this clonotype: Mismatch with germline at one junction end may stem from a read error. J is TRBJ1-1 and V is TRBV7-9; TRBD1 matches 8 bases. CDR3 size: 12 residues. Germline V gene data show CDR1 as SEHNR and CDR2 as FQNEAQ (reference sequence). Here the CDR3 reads CASTLQGAEAFF. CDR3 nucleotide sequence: TGTGCCAGCACCTTACAGGGGGCTGAAGCTTTCTTT. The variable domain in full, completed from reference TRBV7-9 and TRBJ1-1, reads DTGVSQNPRHKITKRGQNVTFRCDPISEHNRLYWYRQTLGQGPEFLTYFQNEAQLEKSRLLSDRFSAERPKGSFSTLEIQRTEQGDSAMYLCASTLQGAEAFFGQGTRLTVV.

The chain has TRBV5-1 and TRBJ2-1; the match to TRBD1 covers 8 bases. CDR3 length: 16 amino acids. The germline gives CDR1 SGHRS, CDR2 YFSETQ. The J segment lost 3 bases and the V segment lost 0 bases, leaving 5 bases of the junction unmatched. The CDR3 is CASSLAGQVYYNEQFF. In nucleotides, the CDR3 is TGCGCCAGCAGCTTGGCGGGACAGGTTTACTACAATGAGCAGTTCTTC.

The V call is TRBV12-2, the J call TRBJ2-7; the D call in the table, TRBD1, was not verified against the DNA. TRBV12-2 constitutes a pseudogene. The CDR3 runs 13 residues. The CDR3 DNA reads TGTGCAAGTCGCATGGGGACAGTTCACGAGCAGTACTTC. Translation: CASRMGTVHEQYF.

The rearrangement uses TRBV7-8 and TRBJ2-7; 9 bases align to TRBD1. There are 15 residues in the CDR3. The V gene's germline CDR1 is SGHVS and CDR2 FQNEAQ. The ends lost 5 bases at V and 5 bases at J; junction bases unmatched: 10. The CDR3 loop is CASSRTATGGDEQYV. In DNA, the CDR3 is TGTGCCAGCAGCCGAACAGCGACAGGGGGGGACGAGCAGTACGTC.

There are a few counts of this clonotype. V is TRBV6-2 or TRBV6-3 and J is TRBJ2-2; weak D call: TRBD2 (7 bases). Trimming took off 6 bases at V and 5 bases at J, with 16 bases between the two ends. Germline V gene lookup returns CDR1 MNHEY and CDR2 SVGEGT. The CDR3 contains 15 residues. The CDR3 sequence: CASSRRGARTGELFF. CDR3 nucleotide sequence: TGTGCCAGCAGCCGTCGGGGGGCGCGAACCGGGGAGCTGTTTTTT.

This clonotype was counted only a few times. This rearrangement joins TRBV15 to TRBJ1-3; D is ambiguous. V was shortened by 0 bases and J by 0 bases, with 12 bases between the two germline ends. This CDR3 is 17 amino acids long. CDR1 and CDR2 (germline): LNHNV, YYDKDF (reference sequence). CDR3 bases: TGTGCCACCAGCAGAGAAATGGTATCTAACTCTGGAAACACCATATATTTT. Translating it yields CATSREMVSNSGNTIYF. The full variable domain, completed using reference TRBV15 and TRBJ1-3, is DAMVIQNPRYQVTQFGKPVTLSCSQTLNHNVMYWYQQKSSQAPKLLFHYYDKDFNNEADTPDNFQSRRPNTSFCFLDIRSPGLGDTAMYLCATSREMVSNSGNTIYFGEGSWLTVV.

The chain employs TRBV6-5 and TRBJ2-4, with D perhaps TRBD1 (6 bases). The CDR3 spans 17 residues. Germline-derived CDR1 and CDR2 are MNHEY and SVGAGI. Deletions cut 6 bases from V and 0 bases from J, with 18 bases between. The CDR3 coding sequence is TGTGCCAGCAGCCACGGAACAGGGTATCCAGCCAAAAACATTCAGTACTTC. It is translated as CASSHGTGYPAKNIQYF.

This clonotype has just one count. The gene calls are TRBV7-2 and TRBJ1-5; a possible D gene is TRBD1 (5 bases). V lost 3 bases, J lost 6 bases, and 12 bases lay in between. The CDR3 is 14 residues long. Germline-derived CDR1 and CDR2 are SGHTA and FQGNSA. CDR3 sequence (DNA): TGTGCCAGCAGCTTCAGGGTTGCGGGTCAGCCCCAGCATTTT. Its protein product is CASSFRVAGQPQHF.

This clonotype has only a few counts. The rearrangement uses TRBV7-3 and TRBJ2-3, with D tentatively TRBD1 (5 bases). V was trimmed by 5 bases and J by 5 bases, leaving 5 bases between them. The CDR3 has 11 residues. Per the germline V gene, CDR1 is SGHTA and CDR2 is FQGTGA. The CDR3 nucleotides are TGTGCCAGCAGCACAGGAGATACGCAGTATTTT. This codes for CASSTGDTQYF. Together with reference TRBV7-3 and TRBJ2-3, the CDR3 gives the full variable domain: GAGVSQTPSNKVTEKGKYVELRCDPISGHTALYWYRQSLGQGPEFLIYFQGTGAADDSGLPNDRFFAVRPEGSVSTLKIQRTERGDSAVYLCASSTGDTQYFGPGTRLTVL.

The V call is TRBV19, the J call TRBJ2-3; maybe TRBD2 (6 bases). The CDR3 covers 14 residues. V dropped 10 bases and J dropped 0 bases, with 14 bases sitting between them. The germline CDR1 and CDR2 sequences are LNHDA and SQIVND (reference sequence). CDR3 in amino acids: CATTGGPSTDTQYF. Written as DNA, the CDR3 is TGTGCCACCACCGGGGGACCGAGCACAGATACGCAGTATTTT. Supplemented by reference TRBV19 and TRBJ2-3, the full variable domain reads DGGITQSPKYLFRKEGQNVTLSCEQNLNHDAMYWYRQDPGQGLRLIYYSQIVNDFQKGDIAEGYSVSREKKESFPLTVTSAQKNPTAFYLCATTGGPSTDTQYFGPGTRLTVL.

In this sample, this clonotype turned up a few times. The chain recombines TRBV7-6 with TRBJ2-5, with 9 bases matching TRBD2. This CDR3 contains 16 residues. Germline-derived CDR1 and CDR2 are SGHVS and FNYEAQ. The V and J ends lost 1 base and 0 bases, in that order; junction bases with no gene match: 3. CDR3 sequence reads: CASSLEIAGDQETQYF. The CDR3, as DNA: TGTGCCAGCAGCTTAGAGATAGCGGGGGACCAAGAGACCCAGTACTTC.

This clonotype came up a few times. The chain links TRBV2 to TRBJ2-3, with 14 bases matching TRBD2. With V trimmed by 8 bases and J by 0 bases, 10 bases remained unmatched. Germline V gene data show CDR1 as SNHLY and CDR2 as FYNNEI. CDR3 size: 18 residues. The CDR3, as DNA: TGTGCCAGCCACCCCGGGACTAGCGGGGGACCTAGCACAGATACGCAGTATTTT. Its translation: CASHPGTSGGPSTDTQYF. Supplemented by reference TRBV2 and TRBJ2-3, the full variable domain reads EPEVTQTPSHQVTQMGQEVILRCVPISNHLYFYWYRQILGQKVEFLVSFYNNEISEKSEIFDDQFSVERPDGSNFTLKIRSTKLEDSAMYFCASHPGTSGGPSTDTQYFGPGTRLTVL.

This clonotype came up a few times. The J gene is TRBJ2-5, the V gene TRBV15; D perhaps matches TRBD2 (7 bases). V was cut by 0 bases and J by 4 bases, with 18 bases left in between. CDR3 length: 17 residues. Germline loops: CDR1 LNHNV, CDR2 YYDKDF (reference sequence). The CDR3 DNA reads TGTGCCACCAGCAGAGACCCCCCCCGGGGGGCTGTAGAGACCCAGTACTTC. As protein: CATSRDPPRGAVETQYF.

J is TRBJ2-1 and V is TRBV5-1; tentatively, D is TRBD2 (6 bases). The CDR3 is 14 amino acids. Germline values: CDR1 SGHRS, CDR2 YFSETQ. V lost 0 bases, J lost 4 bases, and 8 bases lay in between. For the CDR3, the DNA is TGCGCCAGCAGCTTGGACGGGGGATACAATGAGCAGTTCTTC. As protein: CASSLDGGYNEQFF.

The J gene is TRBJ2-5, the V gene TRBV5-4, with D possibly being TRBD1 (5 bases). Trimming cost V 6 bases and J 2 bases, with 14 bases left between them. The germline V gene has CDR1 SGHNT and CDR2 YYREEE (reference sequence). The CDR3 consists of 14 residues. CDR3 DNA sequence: TGTGCCAGCACCGCACCGGACACTCAAGAGACCCAGTACTTC. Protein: CASTAPDTQETQYF.

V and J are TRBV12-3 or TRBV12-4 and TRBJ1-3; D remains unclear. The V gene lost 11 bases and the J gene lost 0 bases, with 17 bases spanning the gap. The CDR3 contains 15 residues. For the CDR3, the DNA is TGTGCCTCCTCGAGGCGGCCGCCCTCTGGAAACACCATATATTTT. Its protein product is CASSRRPPSGNTIYF.

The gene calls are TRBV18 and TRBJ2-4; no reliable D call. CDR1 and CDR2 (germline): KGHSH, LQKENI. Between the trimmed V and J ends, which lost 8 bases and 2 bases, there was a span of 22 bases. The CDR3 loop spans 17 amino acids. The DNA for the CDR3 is TGTGCCAGCCCCCCTCACGCCTGGGGTGTGACCAAAAACATTCAGTACTTC. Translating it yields CASPPHAWGVTKNIQYF.

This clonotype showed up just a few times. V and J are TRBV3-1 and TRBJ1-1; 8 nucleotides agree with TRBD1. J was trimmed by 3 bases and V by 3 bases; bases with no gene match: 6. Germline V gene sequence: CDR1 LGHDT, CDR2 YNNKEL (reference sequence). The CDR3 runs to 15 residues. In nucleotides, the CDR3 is TGTGCCAGCAGCCAGAGCTTACAGGGGGACACTGAAGCTTTCTTT. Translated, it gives CASSQSLQGDTEAFF.

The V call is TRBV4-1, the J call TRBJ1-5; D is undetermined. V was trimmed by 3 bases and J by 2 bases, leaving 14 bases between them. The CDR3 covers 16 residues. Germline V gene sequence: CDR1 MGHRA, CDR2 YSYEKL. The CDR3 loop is CASSQAWVGGNQPQHF. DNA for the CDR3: TGCGCCAGCAGCCAGGCATGGGTAGGAGGCAATCAGCCCCAGCATTTT.

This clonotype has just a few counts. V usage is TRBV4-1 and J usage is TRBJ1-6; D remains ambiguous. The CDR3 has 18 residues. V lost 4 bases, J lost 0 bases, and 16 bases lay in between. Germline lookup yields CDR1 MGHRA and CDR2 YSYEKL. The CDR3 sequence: CASSPWTVQSSYNSPLHF. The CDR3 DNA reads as TGCGCCAGCAGCCCATGGACGGTCCAAAGCTCCTATAATTCACCCCTCCACTTT.

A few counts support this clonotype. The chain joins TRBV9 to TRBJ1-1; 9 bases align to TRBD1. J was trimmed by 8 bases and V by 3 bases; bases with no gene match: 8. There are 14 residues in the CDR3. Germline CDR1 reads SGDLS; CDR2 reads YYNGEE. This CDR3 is CASSATGGVGEAFF. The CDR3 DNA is TGTGCCAGCAGCGCCACAGGGGGCGTGGGAGAAGCTTTCTTT.

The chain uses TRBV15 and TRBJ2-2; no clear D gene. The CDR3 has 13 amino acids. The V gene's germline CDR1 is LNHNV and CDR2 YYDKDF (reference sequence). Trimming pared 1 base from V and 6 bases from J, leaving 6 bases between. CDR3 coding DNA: TGTGCCACCAGCAGAGTGAGCGCCGGGGAGCTGTTTTTT. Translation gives CATSRVSAGELFF.